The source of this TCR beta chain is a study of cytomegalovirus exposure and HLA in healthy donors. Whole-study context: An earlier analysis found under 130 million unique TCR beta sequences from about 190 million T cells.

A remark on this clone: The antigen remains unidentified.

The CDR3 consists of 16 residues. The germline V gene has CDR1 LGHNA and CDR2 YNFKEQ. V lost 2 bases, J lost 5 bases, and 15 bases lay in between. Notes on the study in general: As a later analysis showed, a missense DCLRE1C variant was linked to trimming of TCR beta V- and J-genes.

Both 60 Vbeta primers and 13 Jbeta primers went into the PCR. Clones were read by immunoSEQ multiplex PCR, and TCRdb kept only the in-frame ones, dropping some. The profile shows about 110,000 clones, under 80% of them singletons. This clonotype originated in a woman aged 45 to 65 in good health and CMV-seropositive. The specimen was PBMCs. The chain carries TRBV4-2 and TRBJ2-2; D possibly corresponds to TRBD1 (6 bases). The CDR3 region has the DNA TGTGCCAGCAGCCAACAAACGCGAAGGGGGACCGGGGAGCTGTTTTTT. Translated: CASSQQTRRGTGELFF.